This TCR beta chain was obtained from a study of vaccination effects on CD4 cells after COVID-19. On this clone itself: Antigen unknown.

Cultured cells yielded isolated CD4+ T cells after approximately nine days. A positive SARS-CoV-2 PCR test fell between March and December 2020. On day 3 and again on day 7, half the medium was replaced with IL-2 medium. Method: immunoSEQ multiplex PCR; TCRdb's copy keeps in-frame clones and lacks some. The data contain more than 45,000 clones, about three quarters of them singletons. CDR1 and CDR2 from the germline V gene are SGHTA and FQGNSA. V was clipped by 5 bases and J by 9 bases, with 12 bases between them. The CDR3 consists of 12 residues. This sample comprised CD4+ T cells from PBMCs cultured without peptide, obtained before COVID-19 vaccination. The receptor comes from a human donor who had a prior SARS-CoV-2 infection. This rearrangement joins TRBV7-2 to TRBJ2-3, with D uncertain. CDR3 DNA sequence: TGTGCCAGCAGCCGGCCCTCAGCCACGCAGTATTTT. It specifies CASSRPSATQYF.